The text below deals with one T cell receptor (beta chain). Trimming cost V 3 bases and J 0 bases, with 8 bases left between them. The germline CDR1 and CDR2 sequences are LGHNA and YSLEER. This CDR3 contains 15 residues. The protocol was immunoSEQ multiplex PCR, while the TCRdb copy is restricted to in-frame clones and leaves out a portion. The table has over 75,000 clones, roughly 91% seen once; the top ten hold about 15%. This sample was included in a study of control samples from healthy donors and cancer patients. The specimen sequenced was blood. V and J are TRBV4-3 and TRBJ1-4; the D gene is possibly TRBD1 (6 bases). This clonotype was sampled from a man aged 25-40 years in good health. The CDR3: CASSHPGATNEKLFF. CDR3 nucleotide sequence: TGCGCCAGCAGCCACCCAGGGGCAACTAATGAAAAACTGTTTTTT.